The TCR beta chain under discussion was sequenced for a study of CD8 T cells in Susac syndrome. Note on this clonotype: Its target is unknown.

Random hexamers were used to reverse transcribe the RNA input (roughly 0.5 to 1 ug). With immunoSEQ multiplex PCR, TCR beta CDR3 was amplified across 54 Vbeta and 13 Jbeta. TCRdb independently ran MiXCR on the immunoSEQ multiplex PCR reads; one entry per CDR3 protein. The sample has a few hundred thousand distinct CDR3 sequences, around nine tenths seen once. Study-wide findings and caveats: That the number of individuals in its TCR sequencing and HLA analysis was relatively small was acknowledged by the study.

Multiple sclerosis controls were treatment-naive patients with stable or active relapsing-remitting disease. The sequence was collected from a human donor with multiple sclerosis. Sequencing was done on a sample of CD8+ T cells from PBMCs.

CDR3 bases: TGTGCCACCAGCATGACTGACTCCTACGAGCAGTACTTC. Translating it yields CATSMTDSYEQYF. V and J are TRBV15 and TRBJ2-7, with D uncertain. The germline CDR1 and CDR2 sequences are LNHNV and YYDKDF (reference sequence). The CDR3 has 13 amino acids. Between the trimmed V and J ends, which lost 4 bases and 0 bases, there was a span of 7 bases.